Listed below are T cell receptor beta chains from one sample, sequenced in a study of OX40 agonist ivuxolimab in advanced cancers. Clones were read by immunoSEQ multiplex PCR, and TCRdb kept only the in-frame ones, dropping some. The data show around 80,000 clones, around 85% seen once. The starting material was CD4+ or CD8+ T cells sorted from blood, obtained in a trial of the OX40 agonist ivuxolimab. These receptors came from an adult with an advanced solid tumor such as melanoma, head and neck, liver or kidney cancer. The CDR3 runs from the conserved cysteine through the conserved F or W. D genes are given only for firm matches. Some rows have no size entry. The others give once, few or many, or a class for an expanded clone.

v_gene: TRBV27
d_gene: TRBD1
j_gene: TRBJ1-1
abundance: .
CDR3aa: CASTRDRGGTEAFF
CDR3nt: TGTGCCAGCACAAGGGACAGGGGTGGGACTGAAGCTTTCTTT

v_gene: TRBV5-5
d_gene: .
j_gene: TRBJ2-5
abundance: .
CDR3aa: CASSFGPEETQYF
CDR3nt: TGTGCCAGCAGCTTCGGACCGGAAGAGACCCAGTACTTC

v_gene: TRBV7-8
d_gene: .
j_gene: TRBJ2-1
abundance: .
CDR3aa: CASSAWGAAYNEQFF
CDR3nt: TGTGCCAGCAGCGCCTGGGGGGCCGCCTACAATGAGCAGTTCTTC

v_gene: TRBV30
d_gene: TRBD1
j_gene: TRBJ2-5
abundance: .
CDR3aa: CAWRQGWQETQYF
CDR3nt: TGTGCCTGGAGACAGGGGTGGCAAGAGACCCAGTACTTC

v_gene: TRBV19
d_gene: TRBD1
j_gene: TRBJ1-1
abundance: .
CDR3aa: CASSLGQGLGEAFF
CDR3nt: TGTGCCAGTAGTCTCGGACAGGGGCTGGGGGAGGCTTTCTTT

v_gene: TRBV19
d_gene: TRBD1
j_gene: TRBJ2-5
abundance: .
CDR3aa: CASSANRQGRWETQYF
CDR3nt: TGTGCCAGTAGTGCAAACCGACAGGGGAGATGGGAGACCCAGTACTTC

v_gene: TRBV29-1
d_gene: TRBD1
j_gene: TRBJ1-1
abundance: .
CDR3aa: CSATASGQGTEAFF
CDR3nt: TGCAGCGCCACCGCCTCGGGACAGGGGACTGAAGCTTTCTTT

v_gene: TRBV27
d_gene: TRBD2
j_gene: TRBJ2-3
abundance: .
CDR3aa: CASSPRRFQSGGETDTQYF
CDR3nt: TGTGCCAGCAGTCCACGAAGGTTCCAGTCCGGGGGGGAGACAGATACGCAGTATTTT

v_gene: TRBV4-1
d_gene: TRBD2
j_gene: TRBJ2-4
abundance: .
CDR3aa: CASSQDGLAGGVNIQYF
CDR3nt: TGCGCCAGCAGCCAAGATGGCCTAGCGGGGGGTGTGAACATTCAGTACTTC

v_gene: TRBV4-1
d_gene: .
j_gene: TRBJ1-2
abundance: .
CDR3aa: CASSQGPGRANYGYTF
CDR3nt: TGCGCCAGCAGCCAGGGGCCAGGGCGAGCCAACTATGGCTACACCTTC

v_gene: TRBV19
d_gene: .
j_gene: TRBJ1-3
abundance: .
CDR3aa: CASSISRSSGNTIYF
CDR3nt: TGTGCCAGTAGTATCTCCCGAAGCTCTGGAAACACCATATATTTT

v_gene: TRBV28
d_gene: TRBD2
j_gene: TRBJ2-1
abundance: .
CDR3aa: CASSPTGGSGGANYNEQFF
CDR3nt: TGTGCCAGCAGCCCGACCGGGGGGAGCGGGGGGGCCAATTACAATGAGCAGTTCTTC

v_gene: TRBV4-2
d_gene: TRBD1
j_gene: TRBJ1-4
abundance: .
CDR3aa: CASSQNHRGTNEKLFF
CDR3nt: TGTGCCAGCAGCCAAAACCACAGGGGAACTAATGAAAAACTGTTTTTT

v_gene: TRBV18
d_gene: .
j_gene: TRBJ1-6
abundance: few
CDR3aa: CASSPFLPLRGHSPLHF
CDR3nt: TGTGCCAGCTCACCATTCCTCCCACTAAGAGGGCATTCACCCCTCCACTTT

v_gene: TRBV6-1
d_gene: .
j_gene: TRBJ2-1
abundance: .
CDR3aa: CASQAMHEQFF
CDR3nt: TGTGCCAGCCAAGCGATGCACGAGCAGTTCTTC

v_gene: TRBV11-3
d_gene: .
j_gene: TRBJ2-1
abundance: .
CDR3aa: CASSSDSSYNEQFF
CDR3nt: TGTGCCAGCAGCTCGGACAGTTCCTACAATGAGCAGTTCTTC

v_gene: TRBV11-2
d_gene: .
j_gene: TRBJ2-5
abundance: .
CDR3aa: CASSLGQETQYF
CDR3nt: TGTGCCAGCAGCTTAGGTCAAGAGACCCAGTACTTC

v_gene: TRBV11-3
d_gene: .
j_gene: TRBJ2-5
abundance: .
CDR3aa: CASSLSEGETQYF
CDR3nt: TGTGCCAGCAGCTTATCGGAGGGGGAGACCCAGTACTTC

v_gene: TRBV28
d_gene: .
j_gene: TRBJ1-1
abundance: once
CDR3aa: CASSHDGKKAFF
CDR3nt: TGTGCCAGCAGTCACGACGGGAAGAAAGCTTTCTTT

v_gene: TRBV9
d_gene: .
j_gene: TRBJ2-3
abundance: .
CDR3aa: CASRTLNAADTQYF
CDR3nt: TGTGCCTCCCGGACGCTTAACGCGGCAGATACGCAGTATTTT

v_gene: TRBV2
d_gene: TRBD1
j_gene: TRBJ1-1
abundance: .
CDR3aa: CASRKGTGIMNTEAFF
CDR3nt: TGTGCCAGCCGTAAGGGGACAGGGATCATGAACACTGAAGCTTTCTTT